Listed here is a single T cell receptor (beta chain). Its specificity is not known. The sample is drawn from a study of identical twins. Germline CDR1 and CDR2: SNHLY and FYNNEI. The CDR3 consists of 15 residues. After removal of 1 base from V and 0 bases from J, the junction contained 3 bases not matched to a gene. Study results and caveats: Cord blood's abundant beta clonotypes had fewer insertions, unlike memory repertoires.

TCRdb processed the 5' RACE reads anew with MiXCR; each CDR3 protein has one entry. Found here are about 530,000 distinct CDR3 sequences, about a fifth of them singletons; the top ten hold approximately 0.5%. The data were also submitted as part of a second study, on yellow fever vaccine responses in identical twins.

This TCR came from a young woman in good health. The chain couples TRBV2 to TRBJ2-7; 7 bases are shared with TRBD2. The specimen sequenced was CD4+ T cells sorted from blood. The CDR3 reads CASSEDGGSSYEQYV. Written as DNA, the CDR3 is TGTGCCAGCAGTGAAGACGGGGGGAGCTCCTACGAGCAGTACGTC.